The next 20 T cell receptor beta chains were all read from a single sample in a study of blood T cell repertoires in COVID-19. The protocol was immunoSEQ multiplex PCR, while the TCRdb copy is restricted to in-frame clones and leaves out a portion. The sample includes 200,000 to 300,000 clones, around 90% of them seen just once. The specimen was peripheral blood. The receptors come from a person aged 18 to 30 with COVID-19, enrolled during active disease.

J is TRBJ2-3 and V is TRBV5-1, with D uncertain. The germline V gene has CDR1 SGHRS and CDR2 YFSETQ. CDR3 length: 13 amino acids. V lost 5 bases to trimming and J lost 1 base, with 8 bases between them. CDR3 protein: CASRVRGTDTQYF. For the CDR3, the DNA is TGCGCCAGCAGAGTTAGAGGCACAGATACGCAGTATTTT.

This chain connects TRBV7-2 to TRBJ2-5, with TRBD1 matching 7 bases. Trimming at V came to 4 bases and at J to 4 bases, leaving 12 bases not matched to a gene. The CDR3 consists of 16 residues. The germline V gene has CDR1 SGHTA and CDR2 FQGNSA. The CDR3 sequence: CASSSRTGTVGETQYF. The CDR3 DNA sequence: TGTGCCAGCAGCTCTCGGACAGGAACAGTTGGAGAGACCCAGTACTTC.

This clone turned up a few times. This chain joins TRBV24-1 and TRBJ2-5; 9 bases agree with TRBD2. The V gene's germline CDR1 is KGHDR and CDR2 SFDVKD. CDR3 size: 18 residues. The V and J ends lost 3 bases and 5 bases, in that order; junction bases with no gene match: 15. In DNA form, the CDR3 reads TGTGCCACCAGTGATGCCGAGAACGTAGCGGGAGAAGGGGAGACCCAGTACTTC. It specifies CATSDAENVAGEGETQYF.

The chain uses TRBV19 and TRBJ2-1; 7 nucleotides line up with TRBD2. The CDR3 sequence is 14 residues long. The germline gives CDR1 LNHDA, CDR2 SQIVND (reference sequence). V shed 3 bases and J 2 bases; nucleotides not matched to a gene: 1. CDR3 DNA sequence: TGTGCCAGTAGTATGGGGGGGGCCTACAATGAGCAGTTCTTC. This translates into CASSMGGAYNEQFF. Based on the CDR3 plus reference TRBV19 and TRBJ2-1, the full variable domain is DGGITQSPKYLFRKEGQNVTLSCEQNLNHDAMYWYRQDPGQGLRLIYYSQIVNDFQKGDIAEGYSVSREKKESFPLTVTSAQKNPTAFYLCASSMGGAYNEQFFGPGTRLTVL.

V and J are TRBV5-1 and TRBJ1-2, with D maybe TRBD1 (6 bases). CDR3 length equals 16 residues. Germline V gene lookup returns CDR1 SGHRS and CDR2 YFSETQ. Between the trimmed V and J ends, which lost 0 bases and 7 bases, there was a span of 19 bases. The CDR3 DNA reads TGCGCCAGCAGCTTGGAGGTGGGACACGACACTGGTGGCTACACCTTC. It yields the protein CASSLEVGHDTGGYTF. Combining the CDR3 with reference TRBV5-1 and TRBJ1-2 gives the whole variable domain KAGVTQTPRYLIKTRGQQVTLSCSPISGHRSVSWYQQTPGQGLQFLFEYFSETQRNKGNFPGRFSGRQFSNSRSEMNVSTLELGDSALYLCASSLEVGHDTGGYTFGSGTRLTVV.

The V call is TRBV9, the J call TRBJ2-3; a weak D match, TRBD2 (7 bases). Germline V gene data show CDR1 as SGDLS and CDR2 as YYNGEE. Trimming pared 3 bases from V and 6 bases from J, leaving 20 bases between. This CDR3 has 16 residues. The CDR3 loop reads CASSGRAGAAMDTQYF. CDR3 nucleotides: TGTGCCAGCAGCGGCCGCGCGGGGGCCGCCATGGATACGCAGTATTTT.

The chain joins TRBV16 to TRBJ2-1; no clear D. Trimming shortened V by 1 base and J by 10 bases, and 14 bases separated the two germline ends. Germline lookup yields CDR1 KGHSY and CDR2 FQNENV. This CDR3 has 14 amino acids. The CDR3 DNA reads TGTGCCAGCAGCCAATTTGGAGCCAACCACGAGCAGTTCTTC. Its translation: CASSQFGANHEQFF.

V and J are TRBV19 and TRBJ2-5, with 7 bases lining up with TRBD1. J gave up 2 bases and V 3 bases, and 6 bases lay outside the gene matches. From germline, CDR1 is LNHDA and CDR2 SQIVND (reference sequence). The CDR3 is 15 residues long. The CDR3 here is CASSIRGQPQETQYF. CDR3 in DNA: TGTGCCAGTAGTATCCGGGGACAGCCTCAAGAGACCCAGTACTTC.

A single count supports this clone. This chain connects TRBV9 to TRBJ1-1; no firm D call. CDR3 length equals 13 residues. V lost 3 bases, J lost 5 bases, and 11 bases lay in between. Germline loops: CDR1 SGDLS, CDR2 YYNGEE. The CDR3 DNA reads as TGTGCCAGCAGCGGGCCCGGCGGGACTGAAGCTTTCTTT. Encoded protein: CASSGPGGTEAFF.

V and J are TRBV7-2 and TRBJ2-3; tentatively, D is TRBD2 (6 bases). Trimming shortened V by 5 bases and J by 4 bases, and 19 bases separated the two germline ends. The length of the CDR3 is 16 residues. Germline CDR1 is SGHTA and CDR2 is FQGNSA. The CDR3 coding sequence is TGTGCCAGCAGCCCCAACCCACCACTAGCCGCAGATACGCAGTATTTT. Translating it yields CASSPNPPLAADTQYF.

The chain recombines TRBV5-4 with TRBJ1-1; TRBD1 agrees at 7 bases. Trimming took 2 bases from V and 2 from J; bases not matched to a gene: 3. Germline V gene data show CDR1 as SGHNT and CDR2 as YYREEE (reference sequence). The CDR3 loop spans 14 amino acids. CDR3 coding DNA: TGTGCCAGCAGCTTAGGAGGGGGCAACACTGAAGCTTTCTTT. As protein: CASSLGGGNTEAFF.

The CDR3 DNA is TGTGCCAGCAGCCCCTACGGCGGGGGTACTAACTACTTC. Translation gives CASSPYGGGTNYF. The chain combines TRBV7-8 with TRBJ2-5; 7 nucleotides line up with TRBD2. Germline lookup yields CDR1 SGHVS and CDR2 FQNEAQ. The CDR3 extends over 13 amino acids. V lost 5 bases, J lost 14 bases, and 14 bases stayed unmatched.

This rearrangement joins TRBV6-7 to TRBJ1-5, with D unclear. TRBV6-7 is assigned to the ORF class and has an uncertain function. This CDR3 is built from 17 residues. Trimming took 2 bases from V and 4 from J, leaving 18 bases between them. The CDR3 loop is CASSYPPDGIENQPQHF. Here the CDR3 DNA reads TGTGCCAGCAGTTACCCTCCGGACGGGATAGAGAATCAGCCCCAGCATTTT.

This clone was detected once. This chain connects TRBV14 to TRBJ2-3; 14 bases match TRBD2. The CDR3 has 19 residues. Unmatched junction bases numbered 11, after V lost 6 bases and J lost 0 bases. Germline V lookup: CDR1 SGHDN, CDR2 FVKESK. For the CDR3, the DNA is TGTGCCAGCAGGCCGGGACTAGCGGGAGCAAGGGGGAGCACAGATACGCAGTATTTT. Its protein product is CASRPGLAGARGSTDTQYF. The full variable domain, rest sourced from reference TRBV14 and TRBJ2-3, is EAGVTQFPSHSVIEKGQTVTLRCDPISGHDNLYWYRRVMGKEIKFLLHFVKESKQDESGMPNNRFLAERTGGTYSTLKVQPAELEDSGVYFCASRPGLAGARGSTDTQYFGPGTRLTVL.

The chain uses TRBV18 and TRBJ1-6; tentative D call: TRBD1 (5 bases). V dropped 3 bases and J dropped 12 bases, with 12 bases sitting between them. Germline values: CDR1 KGHSH, CDR2 LQKENI. The CDR3 is 13 amino acids. DNA for the CDR3: TGTGCCAGCTCACCGGACAAGTTGCAACCCCTCCACTTT. Encoded protein: CASSPDKLQPLHF.

The chain links TRBV4-1 to TRBJ2-1; D is ambiguous. Trimming cost V 0 bases and J 0 bases, with 12 bases left between them. Germline V gives CDR1 MGHRA, CDR2 YSYEKL. CDR3 size: 17 residues. CDR3 in DNA: TGCGCCAGCAGCCAAGATAAGGTGGAGTTCTCCTACAATGAGCAGTTCTTC. Protein sequence: CASSQDKVEFSYNEQFF.

The CDR3, as DNA: TGTGCCAGCTCACCAGGAGACCCTAACGGGAATTACAATGAGCAGTTCTTC. It yields the protein CASSPGDPNGNYNEQFF. This chain joins TRBV18 and TRBJ2-1; TRBD2 is a possible D gene (5 bases). Germline V CDR1 and CDR2: KGHSH, LQKENI. The CDR3 length is 17 residues. Trimming shortened V by 2 bases and J by 4 bases, and 18 bases separated the two germline ends.

The chain couples TRBV24-1 to TRBJ2-2; the match to TRBD2 covers 8 bases. Germline-derived CDR1 and CDR2 are KGHDR and SFDVKD. The trim removed 3 bases at V and 4 bases at J, leaving 12 bases unmatched. This CDR3 contains 18 residues. CDR3 sequence reads: CATSDGLLAGGGTGELFF. DNA for the CDR3: TGTGCCACCAGTGATGGGCTTCTGGCGGGAGGAGGCACCGGGGAGCTGTTTTTT.

Regarding this clone: A clone one base away is much larger, so this may be a read error. Other nucleotide sequences in the sample specify the same CDR3. For the CDR3, the DNA is TGTGCCAGCAGCCACGGACAGGGGAACACTGAAGCTTTCTTT. It encodes CASSHGQGNTEAFF. V is TRBV11-2 and J is TRBJ1-1, with 8 bases lining up with TRBD1. The CDR3 covers 14 residues. Trimming took 5 bases from V and 1 from J; bases not matched to a gene: 3. Germline CDR1 is SGHAT and CDR2 is FQNNGV.

The rearrangement joins TRBV30 to TRBJ2-2, with 9 nucleotides matching TRBD1. Germline V gene lookup returns CDR1 GTSNPN and CDR2 SVGIG (reference sequence). Trimming at V came to 2 bases and at J to 1 base, leaving 5 bases not matched to a gene. The CDR3 consists of 16 residues. This CDR3 is CAWSYGTGRNTGELFF. The DNA of the CDR3 is TGTGCCTGGAGTTATGGGACAGGGAGGAACACCGGGGAGCTGTTTTTT. Variable domain in full (rest from reference TRBV30 and TRBJ2-2): SQTIHQWPATLVQPVGSPLSLECTVEGTSNPNLYWYRQAAGRGLQLLFYSVGIGQISSEVPQNLSASRPQDRQFILSSKKLLLSDSGFYLCAWSYGTGRNTGELFFGEGSRLTVL.